A single sample is the source of the 14 T cell receptor beta chains below, sequenced in a study of blood T cell repertoires in COVID-19. Generated by immunoSEQ multiplex PCR, the TCRdb table keeps only in-frame clones and is missing some. The repertoire has 54,000 or so clones, about 83% of them found once; the top ten carry around 23%. Sequences were obtained from peripheral blood. The receptor set was obtained from a woman aged 80 or over with acute or convalescent COVID-19.

This chain joins TRBV5-6 and TRBJ2-1; D might be TRBD1 (6 bases). Trimming left V 0 bases short and J 10 bases short, with 14 bases between. This CDR3 contains 14 residues. Per germline, CDR1 SGHDT and CDR2 YYEEEE. The CDR3 here is CASSLVWDTQEQFF. In nucleotides, the CDR3 is TGTGCCAGCAGCTTGGTCTGGGACACTCAAGAGCAGTTCTTC.

V is TRBV6-4 and J is TRBJ2-7, with TRBD2 matching 13 bases. Unmatched junction bases numbered 8, after V lost 6 bases and J lost 6 bases. This CDR3 region has 15 residues. Germline V gene sequence: CDR1 MRHNA, CDR2 SNTAGT. CDR3 DNA sequence: TGTGCCAGCAGCCTCGGGAGACTAGCGGGAGGCGAGCAGTACGTC. Protein product: CASSLGRLAGGEQYV.

This clone was counted a few times. This sequence joins TRBV11-3 and TRBJ1-1, with TRBD1 matching over 10 bases. The CDR3 has 15 residues. After removal of 5 bases from V and 5 bases from J, the junction contained 8 bases not matched to a gene. Germline CDR1 SGHNT, CDR2 YENEEA. Here the CDR3 DNA reads TGTGCCAGCAGCCCGAGACAGGGGGCTGATACTGAAGCTTTCTTT. As protein: CASSPRQGADTEAFF.

The rearrangement joins TRBV19 to TRBJ1-4; TRBD1 is a possible D gene (6 bases). Between the trimmed V and J ends, which lost 8 bases and 5 bases, there was a span of 15 bases. Germline CDR1 is LNHDA and CDR2 is SQIVND (reference sequence). The CDR3 has 14 residues. The CDR3 region is CASSVQGLNEKLFF. CDR3 DNA sequence: TGTGCCAGTTCCGTACAGGGCCTCAATGAAAAACTGTTTTTT.

The gene calls are TRBV10-1 and TRBJ2-7, with D possibly matching TRBD2 (6 bases). Germline V gives CDR1 WNHNN, CDR2 SYGVQD (reference sequence). The CDR3 has 13 residues. V was clipped by 4 bases and J by 1 base, with 8 bases between them. Here the CDR3 reads CASSAGRSYEQYF. The CDR3 DNA sequence: TGCGCCAGCAGTGCAGGGAGGTCCTACGAGCAGTACTTC.

V is TRBV29-1 and J is TRBJ2-5; no clear D. CDR3 length equals 13 residues. Per germline, CDR1 SQVTM and CDR2 ANQGSEA. V lost 4 bases and J lost 0, with 9 bases in between. This CDR3 is CSVVGRNQETQYF. The CDR3 nucleotides are TGCAGCGTTGTTGGCAGGAACCAAGAGACCCAGTACTTC.

This sequence joins TRBV30 and TRBJ2-5, with 7 bases aligning to TRBD1. This CDR3 spans 14 amino acids. Trimming removed 4 bases from V and 4 bases from J; junction bases left unmatched: 9. CDR1 and CDR2 from the germline V gene are GTSNPN and SVGIG (reference sequence). CDR3 sequence reads: CAWNKLGGVETQYF. In DNA, the CDR3 is TGTGCCTGGAATAAACTAGGGGGCGTAGAGACCCAGTACTTC.

The chain combines TRBV2 with TRBJ1-1, with D possibly being TRBD1 (6 bases). CDR1 and CDR2 (germline): SNHLY, FYNNEI. The CDR3 extends over 14 amino acids. Trimming cost V 4 bases and J 2 bases, with 11 bases left between them. The CDR3 nucleotides read TGTGCCAGCAGTGGGGGGACACCTAACACTGAAGCTTTCTTT. Encoded protein: CASSGGTPNTEAFF.

As DNA, the CDR3 is TGTGCCAGCAGCTTGGCAGGGGGCTCTGGGGCCAACGTCCTGACTTTC. Its translation: CASSLAGGSGANVLTF. The chain links TRBV5-5 to TRBJ2-6; TRBD1 matches at 7 bases. The CDR3 covers 16 residues. The J segment lost 0 bases and the V segment lost 0 bases, leaving 0 bases of the junction unmatched. Germline CDR1 SGHKS, CDR2 YYEKEE (reference sequence).

V and J are TRBV6-5 and TRBJ2-7; TRBD2 might be the D (6 bases). This CDR3 is built from 12 residues. Germline V gives CDR1 MNHEY, CDR2 SVGAGI. Deletions cut 6 bases from V and 7 bases from J, with 13 bases between. CDR3 nucleotides: TGTGCCAGCAGCCGGCCCAGCGGGGAGCAGTACGTC. Protein product: CASSRPSGEQYV.

This clone was observed a few times. The genes are TRBV18 and TRBJ1-3; D perhaps matches TRBD1 (5 bases). V was clipped by 8 bases and J by 0 bases, with 8 bases between them. CDR1 and CDR2 from the germline V gene are KGHSH and LQKENI. The CDR3 spans 13 residues. CDR3 protein: CASRQSSGNTIYF. CDR3 DNA: TGTGCCAGCAGACAGAGCTCTGGAAACACCATATATTTT.

This chain links TRBV27 with TRBJ2-7; 7 nucleotides align to TRBD1. The germline V gene has CDR1 MNHEY and CDR2 SMNVEV (reference sequence). This CDR3 is built from 15 residues. J gave up 4 bases and V 0 bases, and 6 bases lay outside the gene matches. In nucleotides, the CDR3 is TGTGCCAGCAGTTTATCGTTACAGGGGAAGTACGAGCAGTACTTC. Protein: CASSLSLQGKYEQYF.

This chain joins TRBV5-1 and TRBJ1-4; tentative D call: TRBD1 (5 bases). The germline gives CDR1 SGHRS, CDR2 YFSETQ. The CDR3 consists of 15 residues. V was clipped by 4 bases and J by 4 bases, with 14 bases between them. The CDR3 sequence: CASSVGTGLNEKLFF. The DNA for the CDR3 is TGCGCCAGCAGCGTAGGGACGGGACTTAATGAAAAACTGTTTTTT.

The rearrangement links TRBV4-1 to TRBJ1-2, with D possibly TRBD1 on 6 matching bases. This CDR3 spans 16 amino acids. V was pared by 0 bases and J by 6 bases, with 17 bases between. CDR1 MGHRA and CDR2 YSYEKL come from the germline V gene. As DNA, the CDR3 is TGCGCCAGCAGCCAAGATCCCTCAGGGGCTGGGCATGGCTACACCTTC. This gives the protein CASSQDPSGAGHGYTF.